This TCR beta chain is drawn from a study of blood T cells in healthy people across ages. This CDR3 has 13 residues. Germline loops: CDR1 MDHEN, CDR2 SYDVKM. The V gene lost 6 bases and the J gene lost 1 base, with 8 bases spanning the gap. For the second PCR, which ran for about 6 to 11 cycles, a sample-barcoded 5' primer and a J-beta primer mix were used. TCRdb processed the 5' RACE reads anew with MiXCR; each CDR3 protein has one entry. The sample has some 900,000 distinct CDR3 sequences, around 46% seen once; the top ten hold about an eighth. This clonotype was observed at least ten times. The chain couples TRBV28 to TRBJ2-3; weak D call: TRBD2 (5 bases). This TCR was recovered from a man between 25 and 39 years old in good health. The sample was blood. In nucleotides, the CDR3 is TGTGCCAGCAGCCCCGGGGGCACAGATACGCAGTATTTT. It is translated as CASSPGGTDTQYF.